A selection of T cell receptor beta chains follows, all from one sample in a study of shared clonotypes between healthy human individuals. Profiling relied on immunoSEQ multiplex PCR, and the TCRdb table lists in-frame clones only, not all of them. In the table there are about 460,000 clones, about 74% of which are singletons. Sequenced input: PBMCs. Receptors originate from a woman aged 40-49 years in good health. Some clones in this sample may be carry-over from other donors' samples. The CDR3 runs from the conserved cysteine through the conserved F or W. The D gene is left open where the match is weak. The listing skips clone size in some rows; elsewhere it reads once, few, many or a size class.

few	TRBV28	TRBJ2-1	.	TGTGCCAGCAGTTCGGCGTGGGATAGCGGTGGCTACAATGAGCAGTTCTTC	CASSSAWDSGGYNEQFF
.	TRBV10-3	TRBJ2-2	.	TGTGCCATCAGTGTCGGCGGGTTGGGCGGGGAGCTGTTTTTT	CAISVGGLGGELFF
.	TRBV18	TRBJ1-2	TRBD1	TGTGCCAGCTCACAAGGACAGGGGGGAGGCTACACCTTC	CASSQGQGGGYTF
.	TRBV4-2	TRBJ2-2	TRBD2	TGTGCCAGCAGCCCGCTAGCGGGAGTATCATACGGGGAGCTGTTTTTT	CASSPLAGVSYGELFF
.	TRBV5-1	TRBJ2-7	TRBD1	TGCGCCAGCAGCTCCGGGACAGGGGGCATCGAGCAGTACTTC	CASSSGTGGIEQYF
.	TRBV29-1	TRBJ2-3	.	TGCAGCGTTGAAGGCCGGACTAGCACAGATACGCAGTATTTT	CSVEGRTSTDTQYF
many	TRBV6-4	TRBJ2-1	.	TGTGCCAGCAGTGACGGGACCAGCTCCTACAATGAGCAGTTCTTC	CASSDGTSSYNEQFF
once	TRBV10-2	TRBJ1-2	TRBD1	TGCGCCAGCAGTGGGACAGGGCATCTCGGCTACACCTTC	CASSGTGHLGYTF
once	TRBV7-2	TRBJ1-5	.	TGTGCCAGCAGCCATAGGTTTGATAGCAATCAGCCCCAGCATTTT	CASSHRFDSNQPQHF
once	TRBV6-1	TRBJ2-7	.	TGTGCCAGCAGTGTTACGGACAGTGCCTACGAGCAGTACTTC	CASSVTDSAYEQYF
.	TRBV6-5	TRBJ2-1	.	TGTGCCAGCAGCCCTAAACTACTTTACAATGAGCAGTTCTTC	CASSPKLLYNEQFF
once	TRBV5-1	TRBJ2-1	TRBD2	TGCGCCAGCAGCTCGGGGGCATCTAGCGGGATTAGGTATGAGCAGTTCTTC	CASSSGASSGIRYEQFF
few	TRBV4-2	TRBJ1-6	.	TGTGCCAGCCACCCAGGGCAGTATAATTCACCCCTCCACTTT	CASHPGQYNSPLHF
once	TRBV15	TRBJ2-5	TRBD2	TGTGCCACCAGCACCTCGGTAGCGGGAGCGGGGCGGGAGACCCAGTACTTC	CATSTSVAGAGRETQYF
.	TRBV7-9	TRBJ2-7	TRBD2	TGTGCCAGCAGCTGGACTAGCGGGAGGGACGAGCAGTACTTC	CASSWTSGRDEQYF
.	TRBV18	TRBJ2-5	.	TGTGCCAGCTCACCAGAACCGGGGAAAGAGACCCAGTACTTC	CASSPEPGKETQYF
.	TRBV7-7	TRBJ2-5	.	TGTGCTAGCAGCCAAACGACTAGTATGGAGACCCAGTACTTC	CASSQTTSMETQYF
.	TRBV19	TRBJ2-1	.	TGTGCCAGTAGTATTGGAGGGACAGTTAACAATGAGCAGTTCTTC	CASSIGGTVNNEQFF
.	TRBV10-3	TRBJ1-4	TRBD1	TGTGCCATCAGTTCAGGACAGGCAACTAATGAAAAACTGTTTTTT	CAISSGQATNEKLFF
few	TRBV5-6	TRBJ1-1	.	TGTGCCAGCAGCTTGGACCAGGGGAACACTGAAGCTTTCTTT	CASSLDQGNTEAFF
.	TRBV5-1	TRBJ2-1	TRBD2	TGCGCCAGCAGCTTCGGGACTAGCGGCGACAATGAGCAGTTCTTC	CASSFGTSGDNEQFF
.	TRBV7-2	TRBJ1-2	TRBD1	TGTGCCAGCAGCTGGGGACAGCCCCTCTATGGCTACACCTTC	CASSWGQPLYGYTF
.	TRBV5-1	TRBJ1-4	.	TGCGCCAGCCGACTCGGGTACCGGACGGGGGATAATGAAAAACTGTTTTTT	CASRLGYRTGDNEKLFF
.	TRBV28	TRBJ1-5	.	TGTGCCAGCAGTTTAACAGGGAAAGGGAGCAATCAGCCCCAGCATTTT	CASSLTGKGSNQPQHF
.	TRBV28	TRBJ1-5	.	TGTGCCAGCAGTTCGGTAAATAGCAATCAGCCCCAGCATTTT	CASSSVNSNQPQHF
.	TRBV6-5	TRBJ2-7	.	TGTGCCAGCTTAAGGGCCCTGGGAATGGGCTACGAGCAGTACTTC	CASLRALGMGYEQYF
.	TRBV15	TRBJ1-1	.	TGTGCCACCAGCAGAGAAGGAGGATCTGAAGCTTTCTTT	CATSREGGSEAFF
.	TRBV15	TRBJ2-7	.	TGTGCCACCAGCAGAGCACCTAGGGGTCGGGACGAGCAGTACTTC	CATSRAPRGRDEQYF
.	TRBV29-1	TRBJ1-1	.	TGCAGCGCTGAAAACCCAGGGGTAGGCACTGAAGCTTTCTTT	CSAENPGVGTEAFF
.	TRBV19	TRBJ2-7	TRBD2	TGTGCCAGTAGTGGGGGAGCGGGAGGAAAGTACGAGCAGTACTTC	CASSGGAGGKYEQYF
.	TRBV18	TRBJ2-2	.	TGTGCCAGCTCACAGACCAAACAGAGTGGCACCGGGGAGCTGTTTTTT	CASSQTKQSGTGELFF
.	TRBV27	TRBJ2-1	TRBD2	TGTGCCAGCAGTGTAAGCGGGATCAATGAGCAGTTCTTC	CASSVSGINEQFF
.	TRBV2	TRBJ2-7	TRBD2	TGTGCCAGCAACCGACTAGCGGGACTAGGCTACGAGCAGTACTTC	CASNRLAGLGYEQYF
.	TRBV18	TRBJ2-7	TRBD1	TGTGCCAGCTCGACCCGACAGGGGGCGGGGTACGAGCAGTACTTC	CASSTRQGAGYEQYF
.	TRBV5-1	TRBJ1-5	.	TGCGCCAGCAGCTCTGATTGGGGGAAGCCCCAGCATTTT	CASSSDWGKPQHF
few	TRBV18	TRBJ2-1	.	TGTGCCAGCTCAATGGGGGAGGCCAACAATGAGCAGTTCTTC	CASSMGEANNEQFF
.	TRBV29-1	TRBJ2-2	.	TGCAGCGTTGATGAGACAGCCTCCGGGGAGCTGTTTTTT	CSVDETASGELFF
.	TRBV28	TRBJ2-1	.	TGTGCCACCAGAGGGACGGGGGCCTACAATGAGCAGTTCTTC	CATRGTGAYNEQFF
.	TRBV5-4	TRBJ1-1	.	TGTGCCAGCAGCTTGGCCGGGAAATTCTATATGAACACTGAAGCTTTCTTT	CASSLAGKFYMNTEAFF
.	TRBV7-2	TRBJ1-2	.	TGTGCCAGCAGCCGGGACACACAAAACTATGGCTACACCTTC	CASSRDTQNYGYTF
.	TRBV15	TRBJ2-7	.	TGTGCCACCAGCTATACCTACGAGCAGTACTTC	CATSYTYEQYF
few	TRBV6-5	TRBJ2-7	.	TGTGCCAGCAGCCCAGGAGAGGTCGACGAGCAGTACTTC	CASSPGEVDEQYF
.	TRBV7-3	TRBJ2-3	TRBD2	TGTGCCAGCAGCCGTTATAGGGCGGCGGGAGGGCTCGATACGCAGTATTTT	CASSRYRAAGGLDTQYF
many	TRBV9	TRBJ1-3	.	TGTGCCAGCAGCGTAGGAGCACCCTCTGGAAACACCATATATTTT	CASSVGAPSGNTIYF
.	TRBV19	TRBJ2-2	.	TGTGCCAGTAGTCGCCCTGGAGGGGTTGGCACCGGGGAGCTGTTTTTT	CASSRPGGVGTGELFF
once	TRBV7-9	TRBJ1-3	TRBD1	TGTGCCAGCAGCCACCGGGGACAGGGGTCGAACACCATATATTTT	CASSHRGQGSNTIYF
.	TRBV15	TRBJ2-1	.	TGTGCCACCAGCAGAGATGGAGGCAACTCCTACAATGAGCAGTTCTTC	CATSRDGGNSYNEQFF
.	TRBV6-6	TRBJ2-5	.	TGTGCCAGCACTCCGGGATACCGAGAGACCCAGTACTTC	CASTPGYRETQYF
.	TRBV4-1	TRBJ2-7	.	TGCGCCAGCAGCCAAGATCGGGGAAACGAGCAGTACTTC	CASSQDRGNEQYF
many	TRBV28	TRBJ1-2	TRBD1	TGTGCCAGCAGTTACGGGACAGCCTATGGCTACACCTTC	CASSYGTAYGYTF
.	TRBV29-1	TRBJ1-1	.	TGCAGCGTTGTACCAGTGAACACTGAAGCTTTCTTT	CSVVPVNTEAFF
.	TRBV10-3	TRBJ2-2	.	TGTGCCATCTCTGGAGGGGTCACCGGGGAGCTGTTTTTT	CAISGGVTGELFF
.	TRBV4-2	TRBJ2-3	TRBD2	TGTGCCAGCAGCCAAGCCCGAGCGGGAGGAAGAGATACGCAGTATTTT	CASSQARAGGRDTQYF
.	TRBV5-1	TRBJ2-4	.	TGCGCCAGCAGCTTGGCCAGGGCCAAAAACATTCAGTACTTC	CASSLARAKNIQYF
.	TRBV7-9	TRBJ2-1	TRBD1	TGTGCCAGCAGCACCCGGGACAGCAACAATGAGCAGTTCTTC	CASSTRDSNNEQFF
once	TRBV19	TRBJ1-2	.	TGTGCCAGTAGCTCCATGGGCTATGGCTACACCTTC	CASSSMGYGYTF
few	TRBV7-2	TRBJ2-7	.	TGTGCCAGCAGCTTAGTGGAATACGAGCAGTACTTC	CASSLVEYEQYF
.	TRBV30	TRBJ2-7	.	TGTGCCTGGAGTGTACTTTCAGGCAACGAGCAGTACTTC	CAWSVLSGNEQYF
.	TRBV19	TRBJ2-4	.	TGTGCCAGTAGTATACGAGAAAACATTCAGTACTTC	CASSIRENIQYF